This T cell receptor beta chain comes out of a study of spatial heterogeneity in lung cancer. Unique molecular identifiers tagged every individual TCR cDNA molecule. Each CDR3 protein gets one entry after TCRdb re-called the 5' RACE reads with MiXCR. The data show some 15,000 distinct CDR3 sequences, about 9.4% seen once. Time point in this sample: sample taken at primary tumor resection. Whole RNA from tumor, nontumor lung or frozen PBMC was sequenced unsorted. There were approximately 69 donors, all of them untreated patients with early-stage non-small cell lung cancer. The CDR3 is 13 residues long. CDR1 is DFQATT, CDR2 SNEGSKA, per germline (reference sequence). The V gene lost 5 bases and the J gene lost 3 bases, with 11 bases spanning the gap.

This sequence joins TRBV20-1 and TRBJ1-5, with D hard to call. The receptor comes from a male donor with early-stage non-small cell lung cancer. The specimen comprised PBMCs, sampled at surgery. CDR3 amino acids: CSAAGSLNQPQHF. DNA for the CDR3: TGCAGTGCTGCCGGCAGTCTCAATCAGCCCCAGCATTTT.